This TCR beta chain was recovered during a study of molecular identifiers for immune sequencing clone quantification. Study observations and caveats: Identical TCR molecules sharing a barcode could underestimate highly expanded clone sizes.

This clonotype was observed many times. Its specificity is unknown. It was with previously described methods and listed TCR primers that bulk TCR libraries were made. Using its own MiXCR run on the PCR reads, TCRdb lists one record per CDR3 protein. This table has 300,000 to 400,000 distinct CDR3 sequences, over 20% appearing once. Sequencing input: naive CD8+ T cells from blood, with Jurkat cell RNA spiked in. As for subset: FACS-sorted CD8+CD4-CCR7+CD45RA+ naive T cells. This TCR derives from a human donor in good health. Some libraries in this study had Jurkat cell RNA spiked in.

This chain's CDR3 is CASSFQGESNQPQHF. CDR3 DNA sequence: TGTGCCAGCAGTTTTCAGGGGGAGAGCAATCAGCCCCAGCATTTT. The chain is built from TRBV28 and TRBJ1-5; 7 nucleotides agree with TRBD1. Per germline, CDR1 MDHEN and CDR2 SYDVKM. The CDR3 contains 15 residues. The V segment lost 3 bases and the J segment 1 base; nucleotides outside the gene matches: 3.